This T cell receptor (beta chain) was identified in a study of blood T cell repertoires in COVID-19. How the authors handled the data: Reference gene primer amplification yielded estimated nucleated cell counts. The assay was immunoSEQ multiplex PCR, and TCRdb's table has in-frame clones only and misses some. V, J and clone size derive from that table, while D and trimming were established from the DNA sequence. This sample has under 200,000 clones, with 70% to 90% found just once. Germline loops: CDR1 SGDLS, CDR2 YYNGEE. The CDR3 length is 16 residues. The V and J ends lost 2 bases and 5 bases, in that order; junction bases with no gene match: 6. Ages ranged from roughly 18 to 100 years, with residence in under 25 US areas.

Specimen: PBMCs or T cells enriched from blood (not recorded which). This clonotype was sampled from a woman aged 45-65 years who had recovered from COVID-19. The chain uses TRBV9 and TRBJ1-4; TRBD1 matches at 10 bases. The DNA for the CDR3 is TGTGCCAGCAGCGTCGGGACAGGGGTCATCAATGAAAAACTGTTTTTT. This gives the protein CASSVGTGVINEKLFF.